Below, one T cell receptor beta chain is given with its context. Its cognate antigen is unknown. TCRdb fed the RACE reads into MiXCR, producing one record per CDR3 protein. Seen here are roughly 200,000 distinct CDR3 sequences, about a fifth observed once, and the top ten hold 6.7%. V shed 4 bases and J shed 0 bases, with 11 bases lying between them. The CDR3 spans 14 residues. CDR1 and CDR2 from the germline V gene are SGHRS and YFSETQ. The sample belongs to a study of human T cells and chemical hapten exposure. Noted time point: patch test 1, 2 weeks after DPC sensitization. Treatment in this sample: therapeutic diphenylcyclopropenone sensitization with weekly scalp DPC. Study-level findings and limits: Alopecia was present in the donors, so their immune response may differ from healthy people's.

The sequencing here drew on whole blood, taken in connection with sensitization to the hapten diphenylcyclopropenone (DPC). The source of this sequence is a woman aged 45-59 years with alopecia areata. Some clones in this sample may be carry-over from other donors' samples. The chain links TRBV5-1 to TRBJ2-7; possibly TRBD1 for D (6 bases). The CDR3 loop reads CASSRSDSSYEQYF. The CDR3 nucleotides are TGCGCCAGCAGCCGTTCGGACAGCTCCTACGAGCAGTACTTC.